These 12 T cell receptor beta chains came from one sample sequenced in a study of neoadjuvant anti-PD-1 for oral cavity cancer. Time point defined: after neoadjuvant nivolumab, at surgical resection. The data were produced by immunoSEQ multiplex PCR, yet TCRdb's version contains in-frame clones alone and is incomplete. The table has 35,000 to 40,000 clones, roughly 35% seen once; the top ten hold around 16%. Sequenced here: tumor tissue, sampled after nivolumab (anti-PD-1) treatment. These receptors came from a person aged 40 to 85 with oral cavity squamous cell carcinoma.

CDR3 amino acids: CASSVDRVSGYTF. For the CDR3, the DNA is TGTGCCAGCAGTGTGGACAGGGTGTCTGGCTACACCTTC. The V and J genes are TRBV2 and TRBJ1-2; 8 nucleotides align to TRBD1. The ends lost 4 bases at V and 7 bases at J; junction bases unmatched: 5. Germline V gene data show CDR1 as SNHLY and CDR2 as FYNNEI. This CDR3 contains 13 residues.

The chain joins TRBV4-1 to TRBJ2-3; weak D call: TRBD2 (5 bases). This CDR3 has 16 residues. V dropped 0 bases and J dropped 2 bases, with 12 bases sitting between them. The germline CDR1 and CDR2 sequences are MGHRA and YSYEKL. CDR3 residues: CASSQESSRATDTQYF. CDR3 nucleotide sequence: TGCGCCAGCAGCCAAGAGTCTAGCAGAGCCACAGATACGCAGTATTTT.

The chain carries TRBV29-1 and TRBJ2-1; 8 bases are shared with TRBD2. The CDR3 totals 10 residues. Trimming at V came to 7 bases and at J to 15 bases, leaving 8 bases not matched to a gene. Germline V CDR1 and CDR2: SQVTM, ANQGSEA. CDR3 protein: CSASSGVSFF. In DNA, the CDR3 is TGCAGCGCCAGTAGCGGGGTGTCGTTCTTC.

This chain joins TRBV4-1 and TRBJ2-7; D possibly corresponds to TRBD1 (6 bases). Germline V CDR1 and CDR2: MGHRA, YSYEKL. Trimming stripped 4 bases from V and 0 bases from J, with 19 bases between. This CDR3 region has 17 residues. The CDR3 sequence is CASSLGTNTGGSYEQYF. The CDR3, as DNA: TGCGCCAGCAGCCTCGGGACAAATACAGGTGGCTCCTACGAGCAGTACTTC.

The gene calls are TRBV5-1 and TRBJ2-1, with 7 bases identical to TRBD2. There are 15 residues in the CDR3. Germline V gene data show CDR1 as SGHRS and CDR2 as YFSETQ. Trimming cost V 0 bases and J 2 bases; bases outside gene matches: 2. Here the CDR3 DNA reads TGCGCCAGCAGCTTGGTGGGGGGGACCTACAATGAGCAGTTCTTC. Residues: CASSLVGGTYNEQFF.

The chain is built from TRBV13 and TRBJ1-2; TRBD1 matches at 7 bases. Trimming cost V 0 bases and J 4 bases; bases outside gene matches: 2. CDR3 length: 14 amino acids. Germline assignment: CDR1 PRHDT and CDR2 FYEKMQ (reference sequence). CDR3 sequence: CASSLGTGTYGYTF. The CDR3, as DNA: TGTGCCAGCAGCTTAGGGACAGGGACCTATGGCTACACCTTC.

The rearrangement uses TRBV28 and TRBJ1-4; no clear D. The CDR3 consists of 16 residues. CDR1 and CDR2 from the germline V gene are MDHEN and SYDVKM. The V gene lost 4 bases and the J gene lost 7 bases, with 19 bases spanning the gap. CDR3 region: CASSSADLVGVEKLFF. The CDR3 DNA follows: TGTGCCAGCAGTTCCGCGGATCTGGTCGGGGTTGAAAAACTGTTTTTT.

The V and J genes are TRBV2 and TRBJ2-3; D is unclear. The CDR3 consists of 14 residues. V shed 3 bases and J shed 7 bases, with 14 bases lying between them. The germline V gene has CDR1 SNHLY and CDR2 FYNNEI. CDR3 amino acids: CASSEGSWANTQYF. CDR3 DNA sequence: TGTGCCAGCAGTGAGGGATCCTGGGCGAATACGCAGTATTTT.

This clone was seen a few times. J is TRBJ1-4 and V is TRBV2; D gene uncertain. Between the trimmed V and J ends, which lost 1 base and 5 bases, there was a span of 11 bases. The CDR3 is 15 amino acids. Germline assignment: CDR1 SNHLY and CDR2 FYNNEI. CDR3 nucleotide sequence: TGTGCCAGCAGTGAAGGGTGGTTGGGGAATGAAAAACTGTTTTTT. It specifies CASSEGWLGNEKLFF.

The chain joins TRBV14 to TRBJ1-2, with no clear D. CDR1 and CDR2 from the germline V gene are SGHDN and FVKESK. This CDR3 is 12 amino acids long. Trimming pared 10 bases from V and 0 bases from J, leaving 9 bases between. In nucleotides, the CDR3 is TGTGCCACTACCAGAGCTAACTATGGCTACACCTTC. It is translated as CATTRANYGYTF.

Only one count was recorded for this clone. The chain carries TRBV4-2 and TRBJ2-3; D uncertain. Germline-derived CDR1 and CDR2 are LGHNA and YNFKEQ. Trimming pared 0 bases from V and 6 bases from J, leaving 13 bases between. The length of the CDR3 is 15 residues. For the CDR3, the DNA is TGTGCCAGCAGCCAAGAGGTTACTCGTGGGGATACGCAGTATTTT. Amino acids: CASSQEVTRGDTQYF.

This clone came up once. One end of the junction varies from germline; a read error may be responsible. This sequence joins TRBV2 and TRBJ1-1, with D possibly TRBD1 on 6 matching bases. Germline V CDR1 and CDR2: SNHLY, FYNNEI. The CDR3 sequence is 14 residues long. CDR3 in DNA: TGTGCCAGCACCGAAAGAACAGGGAACCCTGAAGCTTTCTTT. The encoded protein is CASTERTGNPEAFF.